This passage covers 14 T cell receptor beta chains from one sample sequenced in a study of technical replicates of blood from a few donors. The method was immunoSEQ multiplex PCR; TCRdb's version includes in-frame clones alone and lacks a portion of them. The data hold about 56,000 clones, with 90% to 95% observed a single time. Material for sequencing was PBMCs. Receptors originate from a human donor in good health. Some clones in this sample may be carry-over from other donors' samples.

This chain connects TRBV5-1 to TRBJ2-7; 7 bases align to TRBD2. The CDR3 totals 17 residues. The trim removed 0 bases at V and 4 bases at J, leaving 13 bases unmatched. From germline, CDR1 is SGHRS and CDR2 YFSETQ. The CDR3 DNA follows: TGCGCCAGCAGCTTGGCCGGGGGAGGGGCCCGGGGTTACGAGCAGTACTTC. This sequence encodes CASSLAGGGARGYEQYF.

The chain combines TRBV4-3 with TRBJ2-5, with a tentative D call TRBD2 (6 bases). The CDR3 covers 15 residues. V gave up 0 bases and J gave up 5 bases, with 13 bases separating them. Per germline, CDR1 LGHNA and CDR2 YSLEER. The CDR3 bases are TGCGCCAGCAGCCAAGATGGCGAGGGGAGGGAGACCCAGTACTTC. This encodes CASSQDGEGRETQYF.

The rearrangement links TRBV13 to TRBJ2-2; D is perhaps TRBD1 (7 bases). CDR1 and CDR2 from the germline V gene are PRHDT and FYEKMQ (reference sequence). Trimming removed 5 bases from V and 7 bases from J, with 14 bases in between. This CDR3 is 14 amino acids long. CDR3 region: CASSRRDSGGELFF. The CDR3 DNA is TGTGCCAGCAGCCGGCGGGACAGCGGCGGGGAGCTGTTTTTT. The whole variable domain, remainder taken from reference TRBV13 and TRBJ2-2, is AAGVIQSPRHLIKEKRETATLKCYPIPRHDTVYWYQQGPGQDPQFLISFYEKMQSDKGSIPDRFSAQQFSDYHSELNMSSLELGDSALYFCASSRRDSGGELFFGEGSRLTVL.

The chain couples TRBV5-1 to TRBJ1-1; possibly TRBD1 for D (6 bases). The germline V gene encodes CDR1 SGHRS and CDR2 YFSETQ. This CDR3 spans 16 amino acids. Trimming pared 0 bases from V and 6 bases from J, leaving 18 bases between. This CDR3 is CASSLVGGLIQAEAFF. The CDR3 DNA follows: TGCGCCAGCAGCTTGGTGGGGGGGCTAATCCAAGCTGAAGCTTTCTTT.

The chain recombines TRBV2 with TRBJ1-2; 9 nucleotides match TRBD1. Germline V CDR1 and CDR2: SNHLY, FYNNEI. The length of the CDR3 is 15 residues. The V gene end was trimmed by 6 bases and the J gene end by 8 bases; junction bases not matched to a gene: 13. CDR3 nucleotides: TGTGCCAGCAGGGACCCGGGACAGGGAGTAGGAGGCTACACCTTC. This sequence encodes CASRDPGQGVGGYTF.

The CDR3 loop is CASGETAGRLDEQYF. The DNA for the CDR3 is TGTGCTAGTGGGGAAACGGCGGGTCGTCTGGACGAGCAGTACTTC. The V and J genes are TRBV12-5 and TRBJ2-7; TRBD2 might be the D (5 bases). Trimming took off 6 bases at V and 5 bases at J, with 20 bases between the two ends. Germline values: CDR1 LGHNT, CDR2 FRNRAP. This CDR3 has 15 amino acids.

V is TRBV7-6 and J is TRBJ1-1, with TRBD1 matching over 7 bases. From germline, CDR1 is SGHVS and CDR2 FNYEAQ. Trimming cost V 1 base and J 4 bases; bases outside gene matches: 12. This CDR3 contains 17 residues. This CDR3 is CASSLELGGAHSTEAFF. Written as DNA, the CDR3 is TGTGCCAGCAGCTTAGAATTAGGGGGCGCGCATTCCACTGAAGCTTTCTTT.

The chain recombines TRBV27 with TRBJ1-2; D remains unclear. CDR1 and CDR2 (germline): MNHEY, SMNVEV (reference sequence). V was pared by 2 bases and J by 8 bases, with 12 bases between. The CDR3 loop spans 13 amino acids. The CDR3 here is CASSLHLFGGYTF. In nucleotides, the CDR3 is TGTGCCAGCAGTTTACACCTATTCGGGGGCTACACCTTC.

The chain links TRBV7-9 to TRBJ2-3; 7 positions agree with TRBD1. Per the germline V gene, CDR1 is SEHNR and CDR2 is FQNEAQ (reference sequence). The V gene end was trimmed by 5 bases and the J gene end by 1 base; junction bases not matched to a gene: 3. The CDR3 length is 14 residues. This chain's CDR3 is CASSPRGRTDTQYF. In DNA form, the CDR3 reads TGTGCCAGCAGCCCTAGGGGGCGCACAGATACGCAGTATTTT.

This chain joins TRBV15 and TRBJ2-7; the match to TRBD2 covers 8 bases. The CDR3 is made up of 16 amino acids. Germline loops: CDR1 LNHNV, CDR2 YYDKDF (reference sequence). The V gene end was trimmed by 3 bases and the J gene end by 2 bases; junction bases not matched to a gene: 9. The CDR3 here is CATSRGLSGGTYEQYF. DNA of the CDR3: TGTGCCACCAGCAGGGGACTGAGCGGGGGAACCTACGAGCAGTACTTC.

The CDR3: CASSQGAGVRYEQYF. For the CDR3, the DNA is TGTGCCAGCAGCCAAGGGGCCGGGGTCAGGTACGAGCAGTACTTC. The chain recombines TRBV4-2 with TRBJ2-7; a weak D match, TRBD2 (5 bases). The germline CDR1 and CDR2 sequences are LGHNA and YNFKEQ. Trimming pared 1 base from V and 4 bases from J, leaving 14 bases between. CDR3 length equals 15 residues.

In its sample, this clone was seen once. The chain joins TRBV4-1 to TRBJ2-5; D gene ambiguous. Per germline, CDR1 MGHRA and CDR2 YSYEKL. The V and J ends lost 1 base and 5 bases respectively, with 14 bases between them. The CDR3 is 15 amino acids. In nucleotides, the CDR3 is TGCGCCAGCAGCCAAGGGGCGTTAGATGGTGAGACCCAGTACTTC. Residues: CASSQGALDGETQYF.

The chain couples TRBV2 to TRBJ2-1, with D possibly being TRBD1 (6 bases). Germline V gene sequence: CDR1 SNHLY, CDR2 FYNNEI. The CDR3 consists of 13 residues. The germline V and J ends were trimmed by 6 bases and 5 bases, with 11 bases remaining between them. CDR3 residues: CASRRGSHNEQFF. The CDR3 DNA reads as TGTGCCAGCAGGAGGGGGTCCCACAATGAGCAGTTCTTC.

This chain's CDR3 is CASSFGTDSSYNSPLHF. In DNA form, the CDR3 reads TGTGCCAGCAGCTTTGGGACAGACAGCTCCTATAATTCACCCCTCCACTTT. The V gene is TRBV5-6, the J gene TRBJ1-6; 7 nucleotides align to TRBD1. J was trimmed by 0 bases and V by 2 bases; bases with no gene match: 5. Germline values: CDR1 SGHDT, CDR2 YYEEEE. The CDR3 has 17 amino acids.